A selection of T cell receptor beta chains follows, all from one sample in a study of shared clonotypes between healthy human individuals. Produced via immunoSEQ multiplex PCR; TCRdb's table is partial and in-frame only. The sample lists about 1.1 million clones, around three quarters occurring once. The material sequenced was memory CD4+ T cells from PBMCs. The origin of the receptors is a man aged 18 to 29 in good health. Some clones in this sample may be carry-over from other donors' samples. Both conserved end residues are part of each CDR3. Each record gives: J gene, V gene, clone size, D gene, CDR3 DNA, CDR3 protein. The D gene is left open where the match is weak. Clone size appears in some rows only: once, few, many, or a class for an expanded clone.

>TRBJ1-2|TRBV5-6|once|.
TGTGCCAGCAGCCCCACTCCGCGTGTAGGGATTGGCTACACCTTC
CASSPTPRVGIGYTF
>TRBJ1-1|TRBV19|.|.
TGTGCCAGTAGTATAGCCGGAGGGGGCACTGAAGCTTTCTTT
CASSIAGGGTEAFF
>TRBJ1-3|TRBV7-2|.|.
TGTGCCAGCAGCTTAGCGACAGGAGGAAACACCATATATTTT
CASSLATGGNTIYF
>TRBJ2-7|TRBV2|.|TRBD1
TGTGCCAGCGGGCTTGGACAGGGAGGCACCTACGAGCAGTACTTC
CASGLGQGGTYEQYF
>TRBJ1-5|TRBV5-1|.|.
TGCGCCAGCAGCTTGGGTCAGCCCCAGCATTTT
CASSLGQPQHF
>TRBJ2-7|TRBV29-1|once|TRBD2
TGCAGCGTTGGCTCCCCAGCGGGAGACCTCTACGAGCAGTACTTC
CSVGSPAGDLYEQYF
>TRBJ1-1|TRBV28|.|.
TGTGCCAGCAGCTTGGCAGGGACACCGAACACTGAAGCTTTCTTT
CASSLAGTPNTEAFF
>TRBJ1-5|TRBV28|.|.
TGTGCCAGCAGTTTTCGACAGCTAGGTCAGCCCCAGCATTTT
CASSFRQLGQPQHF
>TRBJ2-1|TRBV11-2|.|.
TGTGCCAGCAGCTTAGTGGATTCCTACAATGAGCAGTTCTTC
CASSLVDSYNEQFF
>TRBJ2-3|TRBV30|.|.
TGTGCCTGGACCCGTGGGGGAGTCACAGATACGCAGTATTTT
CAWTRGGVTDTQYF
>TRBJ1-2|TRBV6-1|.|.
TGTGCCAGCGGTCAACGGGTTGGCTACACCTTC
CASGQRVGYTF
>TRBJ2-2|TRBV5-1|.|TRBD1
TGCGCCAGCAGTAATCAGGGGGCGACCGGGGAGCTGTTTTTT
CASSNQGATGELFF
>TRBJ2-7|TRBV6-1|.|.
TGTGCCAGCAGTGAAAGGTACGAGCAGTACTTC
CASSERYEQYF
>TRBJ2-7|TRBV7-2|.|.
TGTGCCAGCAGCCTCACCGCGAGCTCCTACGAGCAGTACTTC
CASSLTASSYEQYF
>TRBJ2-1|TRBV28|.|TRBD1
TGTGCCAGCAGTTTGGCGGGACAGGGGCGAGACAATGAGCAGTTCTTC
CASSLAGQGRDNEQFF
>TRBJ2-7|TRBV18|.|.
TGTGCCAGCTCCCCCACAGGCTACGAGCAGTACTTC
CASSPTGYEQYF
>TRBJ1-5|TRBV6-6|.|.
TGTGCCAGCAGTTACGAGTCCCGGGGACCCCAGCATTTT
CASSYESRGPQHF
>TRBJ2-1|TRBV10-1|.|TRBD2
TGCGCCAGCAGTGATTCCCTTAGTAGCGGGCCTTCCTACAATGAGCAGTTCTTC
CASSDSLSSGPSYNEQFF
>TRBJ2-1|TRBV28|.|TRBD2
TGTGCCAGCAGTTTACTAGCGGGACTCTACAATGAGCAGTTCTTC
CASSLLAGLYNEQFF
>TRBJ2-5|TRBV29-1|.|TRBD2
TGCAGCGTTGAAAGGACTAGCGGGAGGGAGACCCAGTACTTC
CSVERTSGRETQYF
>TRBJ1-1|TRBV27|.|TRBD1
TGTGCCAGCAGTCAACAGGGGCGGACTGAAGCTTTCTTT
CASSQQGRTEAFF
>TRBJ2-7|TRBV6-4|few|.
TGTGCCAGCACGACAGGAGACGAGCAGTACTTC
CASTTGDEQYF